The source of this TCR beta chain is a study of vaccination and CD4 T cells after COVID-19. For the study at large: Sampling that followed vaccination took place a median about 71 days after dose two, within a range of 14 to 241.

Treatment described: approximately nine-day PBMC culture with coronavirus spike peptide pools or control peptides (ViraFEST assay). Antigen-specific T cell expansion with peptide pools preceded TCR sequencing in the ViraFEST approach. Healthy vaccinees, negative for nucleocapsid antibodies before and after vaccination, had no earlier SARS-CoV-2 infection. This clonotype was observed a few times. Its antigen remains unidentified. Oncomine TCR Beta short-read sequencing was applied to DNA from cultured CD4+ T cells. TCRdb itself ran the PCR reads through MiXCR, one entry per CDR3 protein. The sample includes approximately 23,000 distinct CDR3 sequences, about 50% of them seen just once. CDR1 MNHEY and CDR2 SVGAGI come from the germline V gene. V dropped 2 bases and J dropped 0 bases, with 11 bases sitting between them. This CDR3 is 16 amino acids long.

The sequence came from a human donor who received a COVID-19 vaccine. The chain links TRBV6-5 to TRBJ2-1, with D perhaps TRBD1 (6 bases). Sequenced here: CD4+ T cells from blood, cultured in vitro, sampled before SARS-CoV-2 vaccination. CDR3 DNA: TGTGCCAGCAGTTACCCACAGGGTGGCTCCTACAATGAGCAGTTCTTC. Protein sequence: CASSYPQGGSYNEQFF.